Listed below are T cell receptor beta chains from one sample, sequenced in a study of identical twins. Using its own MiXCR run on the 5' RACE reads, TCRdb lists one record per CDR3 protein. Among around 480,000 distinct CDR3 sequences listed, over 11% were seen once. The same specimen was also included in a second study, on yellow fever vaccine responses in identical twins.

The sequenced sample consisted of CD4+ T cells sorted from blood. The receptors originated from a woman between 18 and 29 years old in good health. Both conserved end residues are part of each CDR3.

len: 14; v_gene: TRBV6-1; j_gene: TRBJ2-1; CDR3aa: CASTLAGACNEQFF
len: 14; v_gene: TRBV29-1; j_gene: TRBJ1-1; CDR3aa: CSVARTLMNTEAFF
len: 15; v_gene: TRBV14; j_gene: TRBJ2-7; CDR3aa: CASSSDSHLSYEQYF
len: 14; v_gene: TRBV11-2; j_gene: TRBJ2-7; CDR3aa: CASSLVGQPGEQYF
len: 13; v_gene: TRBV7-9; j_gene: TRBJ2-5; CDR3aa: CASSFSLRETQYF
len: 14; v_gene: TRBV5-1; j_gene: TRBJ2-3; CDR3aa: CASSVTGSTDTQYF
len: 14; v_gene: TRBV7-9; j_gene: TRBJ2-5; CDR3aa: CASSFRGGQETQYF
len: 15; v_gene: TRBV6-1; j_gene: TRBJ1-1; CDR3aa: CASSPVAGSHPEAFF
len: 16; v_gene: TRBV20-1; j_gene: TRBJ2-1; CDR3aa: CSARDVWASSYNEQFF
len: 14; v_gene: TRBV5-6; j_gene: TRBJ2-7; CDR3aa: CASRGLAVSYEQYF
len: 15; v_gene: TRBV19; j_gene: TRBJ2-5; CDR3aa: CASSKLSAGQETQYF
len: 14; v_gene: TRBV6-2/TRBV6-3; j_gene: TRBJ1-1; CDR3aa: CASSYLATNTEAFF
len: 15; v_gene: TRBV20-1; j_gene: TRBJ1-5; CDR3aa: CSAWTTQRSNQPQHF
len: 16; v_gene: TRBV4-3; j_gene: TRBJ1-6; CDR3aa: CASSQLAGSGNSPLHF
len: 15; v_gene: TRBV5-1; j_gene: TRBJ2-7; CDR3aa: CASSPQGASPYEQYF
len: 21; v_gene: TRBV11-2; j_gene: TRBJ2-5; CDR3aa: CASSLVALAGKSRGRLETQYF
len: 12; v_gene: TRBV20-1; j_gene: TRBJ2-7; CDR3aa: CSAKTGKGEQYF
len: 15; v_gene: TRBV20-1; j_gene: TRBJ2-6; CDR3aa: CCAPMGLSGANVLTF
len: 13; v_gene: TRBV5-5; j_gene: TRBJ2-1; CDR3aa: CASSTQGWDEQFF
len: 15; v_gene: TRBV30; j_gene: TRBJ2-3; CDR3aa: CAWNDGSGLTDTQYF
len: 11; v_gene: TRBV29-1; j_gene: TRBJ2-7; CDR3aa: CSVWGGQEQYF
len: 15; v_gene: TRBV5-1; j_gene: TRBJ2-3; CDR3aa: CASSLETGRPDTQYF
len: 14; v_gene: TRBV10-3; j_gene: TRBJ2-3; CDR3aa: CAISELTSGNTQYF
len: 15; v_gene: TRBV12-3/TRBV12-4; j_gene: TRBJ2-3; CDR3aa: CASTRTGGIIDTQYF
len: 17; v_gene: TRBV19; j_gene: TRBJ2-3; CDR3aa: CASREGGLRGRPDTQYF
len: 16; v_gene: TRBV4-2; j_gene: TRBJ2-1; CDR3aa: CASSQVGANSYNEQFF
len: 16; v_gene: TRBV12-3/TRBV12-4; j_gene: TRBJ1-5; CDR3aa: CASSYRTGVSNQPQHF
len: 14; v_gene: TRBV7-2; j_gene: TRBJ2-1; CDR3aa: CASSPSSAYNEQFF
len: 16; v_gene: TRBV7-2; j_gene: TRBJ2-1; CDR3aa: CASSLGPSGRKNEQFF
len: 14; v_gene: TRBV30; j_gene: TRBJ1-5; CDR3aa: CAWETAGAGQPQHF
len: 15; v_gene: TRBV18; j_gene: TRBJ2-3; CDR3aa: CASSPPGGITDTQYF
len: 17; v_gene: TRBV4-1; j_gene: TRBJ2-3; CDR3aa: CASSSVKGLAGTDTQYF
len: 13; v_gene: TRBV25-1; j_gene: TRBJ2-1; CDR3aa: CASSGEHHHEQFF
len: 11; v_gene: TRBV2; j_gene: TRBJ2-3; CDR3aa: CASSEQGRQYF
len: 15; v_gene: TRBV29-1; j_gene: TRBJ2-3; CDR3aa: CSVPGDRYSTDTQYF
len: 15; v_gene: TRBV12-3/TRBV12-4; j_gene: TRBJ2-5; CDR3aa: CASSQEVASWETQYF
len: 12; v_gene: TRBV27; j_gene: TRBJ1-2; CDR3aa: CASRSYYYGYTF
len: 13; v_gene: TRBV5-1; j_gene: TRBJ2-7; CDR3aa: CASSLNWAYEQYF
len: 13; v_gene: TRBV5-1; j_gene: TRBJ2-7; CDR3aa: CASSEGPKSEQYF
len: 17; v_gene: TRBV7-3; j_gene: TRBJ2-2; CDR3aa: CASSPQVGGGRGGELFF
len: 13; v_gene: TRBV5-1; j_gene: TRBJ1-2; CDR3aa: CASSLVEGSGYTF
len: 15; v_gene: TRBV20-1; j_gene: TRBJ2-1; CDR3aa: CSARALAGSYNEQFF
len: 13; v_gene: TRBV12-3/TRBV12-4; j_gene: TRBJ2-5; CDR3aa: CASSRAPVWTQYF
len: 15; v_gene: TRBV6-2/TRBV6-3; j_gene: TRBJ2-7; CDR3aa: CASTAVTGNKYEQYF
len: 13; v_gene: TRBV7-2; j_gene: TRBJ2-7; CDR3aa: CASSIGQYYEQYF
len: 14; v_gene: TRBV20-1; j_gene: TRBJ2-1; CDR3aa: CSAVDRGMYNEQFF
len: 15; v_gene: TRBV12-3/TRBV12-4; j_gene: TRBJ2-3; CDR3aa: CASSLSGGGPDTQYF
len: 14; v_gene: TRBV27; j_gene: TRBJ2-7; CDR3aa: CASKFLGGSYEQYF
len: 15; v_gene: TRBV5-1; j_gene: TRBJ1-2; CDR3aa: CASSLGQGVIYGYTF
len: 11; v_gene: TRBV20-1; j_gene: TRBJ2-4; CDR3aa: CSGTSKNIQYF
len: 18; v_gene: TRBV12-3/TRBV12-4; j_gene: TRBJ2-4; CDR3aa: CASSLDPGGSTAKNIQYF
len: 14; v_gene: TRBV29-1; j_gene: TRBJ2-1; CDR3aa: CSVDRVDPYNEQFF
len: 13; v_gene: TRBV20-1; j_gene: TRBJ2-2; CDR3aa: CSATGQITGELFF